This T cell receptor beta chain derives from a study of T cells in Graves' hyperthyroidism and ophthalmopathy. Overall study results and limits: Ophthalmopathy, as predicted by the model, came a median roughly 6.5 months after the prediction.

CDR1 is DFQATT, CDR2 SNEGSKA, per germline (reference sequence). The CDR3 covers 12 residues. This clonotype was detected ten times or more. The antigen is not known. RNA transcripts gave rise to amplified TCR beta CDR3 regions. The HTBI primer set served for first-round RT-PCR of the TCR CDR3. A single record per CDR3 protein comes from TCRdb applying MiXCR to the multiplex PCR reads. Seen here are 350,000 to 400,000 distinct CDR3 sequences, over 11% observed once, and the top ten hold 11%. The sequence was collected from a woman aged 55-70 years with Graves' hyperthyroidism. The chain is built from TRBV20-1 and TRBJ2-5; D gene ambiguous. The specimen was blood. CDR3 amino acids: CRKSDQVETQYF. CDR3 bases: TGCAGAAAATCGGACCAAGTAGAGACCCAGTACTTC.